Here is one TCR beta chain with its context. This entry comes from a study of T cell changes during pregnancy in multiple sclerosis. Germline trimming cut 4 bases from V and 7 bases from J; bases unmatched to any gene: 8. The CDR3 extends over 14 amino acids. CDR1 is SEHNR, CDR2 FQNEAQ, per germline (reference sequence). Clones were read by immunoSEQ multiplex PCR, and TCRdb kept only the in-frame ones, dropping some. The table includes under 50,000 clones, about nine tenths detected once. The genes are TRBV7-9 and TRBJ1-2, with 8 bases matching TRBD1. The material sequenced was CD4+ T cells from peripheral blood mononuclear cells, taken in the first trimester of pregnancy. The receptor comes from a female donor in good health, enrolled as a control in a pregnancy study. CDR3 nucleotide sequence: TGTGCCAGCAGCTCCCCCGACAGGGGCGGTGGCTACACCTTC. Its translation is CASSSPDRGGGYTF.